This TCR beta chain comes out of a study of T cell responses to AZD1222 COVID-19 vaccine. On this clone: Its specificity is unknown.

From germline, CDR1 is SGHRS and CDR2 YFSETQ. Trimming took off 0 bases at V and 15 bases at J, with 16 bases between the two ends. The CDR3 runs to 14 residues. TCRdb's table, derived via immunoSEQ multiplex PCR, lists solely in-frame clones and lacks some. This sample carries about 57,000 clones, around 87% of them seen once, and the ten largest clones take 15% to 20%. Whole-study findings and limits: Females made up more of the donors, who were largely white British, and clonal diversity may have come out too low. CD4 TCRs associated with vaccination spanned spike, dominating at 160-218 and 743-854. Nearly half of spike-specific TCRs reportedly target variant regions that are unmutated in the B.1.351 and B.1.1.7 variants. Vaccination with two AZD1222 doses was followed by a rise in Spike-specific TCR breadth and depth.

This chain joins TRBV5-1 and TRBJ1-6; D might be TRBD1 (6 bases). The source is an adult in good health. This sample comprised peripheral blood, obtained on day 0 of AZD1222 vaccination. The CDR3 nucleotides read TGCGCCAGCAGCTTGGACACAGGGCAACTAAACCTCCACTTT. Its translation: CASSLDTGQLNLHF.